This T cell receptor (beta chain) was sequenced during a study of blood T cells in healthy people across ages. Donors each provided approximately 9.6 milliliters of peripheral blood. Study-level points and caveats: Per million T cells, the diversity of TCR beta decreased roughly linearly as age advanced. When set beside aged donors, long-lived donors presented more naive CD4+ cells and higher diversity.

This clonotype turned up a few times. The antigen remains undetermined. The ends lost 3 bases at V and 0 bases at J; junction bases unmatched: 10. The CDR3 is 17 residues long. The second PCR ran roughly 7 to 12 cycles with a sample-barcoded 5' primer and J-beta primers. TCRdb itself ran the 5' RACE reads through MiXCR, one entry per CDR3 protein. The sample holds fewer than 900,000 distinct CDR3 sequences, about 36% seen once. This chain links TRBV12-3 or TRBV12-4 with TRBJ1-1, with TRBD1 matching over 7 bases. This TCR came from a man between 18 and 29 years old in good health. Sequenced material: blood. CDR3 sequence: CASSFKASGQLNTEAFF. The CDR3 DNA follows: TGTGCCAGCAGTTTTAAAGCCTCGGGACAGCTGAACACTGAAGCTTTCTTT.